The clone carrying this T cell receptor beta chain has a count of ten or more. No antigen is known for it. This sample was taken from a study of Graves' ophthalmopathy and Graves' hyperthyroidism. Study-wide results and caveats: Blood samples also showed most expanded thyroid clonotypes exceeding 0.001 frequency.

Hyperthyroidism patients, aged 18 to 65, were newly diagnosed, under 2 months' duration. Scientists amplified the TCR beta CDR3 regions from RNA transcripts. HTBI-primed RT-PCR formed the first round, and a multiplex PCR formed the second. TCRdb called the multiplex PCR reads again in MiXCR, with one record for every CDR3 protein. Of 500,000 to 700,000 distinct CDR3 sequences detected, about a fifth appear once; the ten largest clones hold roughly 6.9%. Per the germline V gene, CDR1 is LGHNT and CDR2 is FRNRAP. V lost 0 bases and J 1 base, leaving 16 bases between the germline ends. The CDR3 loop spans 18 amino acids.

The chain has TRBV12-5 and TRBJ1-5; a weak D match, TRBD1 (6 bases). Sequencing was done on a sample of peripheral blood. The sequence came from a woman in her late teens or twenties with stable Graves' hyperthyroidism. Some clones in this sample may be carry-over from other donors' samples. DNA of the CDR3: TGTGCTAGTGGTTTGGTTTTGGGCAGGGGTCCCAGCAATCAGCCCCAGCATTTT. Its protein product is CASGLVLGRGPSNQPQHF. The full variable domain, completed using reference TRBV12-5 and TRBJ1-5, is DARVTQTPRHKVTEMGQEVTMRCQPILGHNTVFWYRQTMMQGLELLAYFRNRAPLDDSGMPKDRFSAEMPDATLATLKIQPSEPRDSAVYFCASGLVLGRGPSNQPQHFGDGTRLSIL.